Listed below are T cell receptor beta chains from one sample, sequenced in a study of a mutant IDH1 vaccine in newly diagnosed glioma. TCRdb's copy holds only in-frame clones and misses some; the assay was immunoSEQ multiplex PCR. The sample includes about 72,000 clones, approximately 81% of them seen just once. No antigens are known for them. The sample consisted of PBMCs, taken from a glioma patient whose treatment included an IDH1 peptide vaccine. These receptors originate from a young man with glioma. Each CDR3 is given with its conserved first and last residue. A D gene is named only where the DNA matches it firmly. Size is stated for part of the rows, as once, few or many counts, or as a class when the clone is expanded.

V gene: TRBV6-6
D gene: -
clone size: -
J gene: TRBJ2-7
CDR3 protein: CASSTVREADEQYF
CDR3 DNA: TGTGCCAGCAGTACCGTCCGGGAAGCTGACGAGCAGTACTTC

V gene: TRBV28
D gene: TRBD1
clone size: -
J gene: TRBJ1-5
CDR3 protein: CASRSSGTGNGQPQHF
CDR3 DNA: TGTGCCAGCAGAAGTTCCGGGACAGGGAATGGTCAGCCCCAGCATTTT

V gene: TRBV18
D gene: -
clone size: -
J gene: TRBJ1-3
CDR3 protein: CASSLNSWGDSGNTIYF
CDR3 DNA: TGTGCCAGCTCACTAAACTCGTGGGGGGACTCTGGAAACACCATATATTTT

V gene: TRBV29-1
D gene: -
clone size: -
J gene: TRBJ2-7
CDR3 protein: CSVKGRVDYEQYF
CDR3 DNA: TGCAGCGTTAAGGGCAGAGTCGATTACGAGCAGTACTTC

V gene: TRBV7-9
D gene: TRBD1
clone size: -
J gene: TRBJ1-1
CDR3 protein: CASSSEQGTEAFF
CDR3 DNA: TGTGCCAGCAGCAGCGAACAGGGGACTGAAGCTTTCTTT

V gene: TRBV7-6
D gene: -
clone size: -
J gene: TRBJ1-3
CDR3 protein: CASSLGLFGAGIFSGNTIYF
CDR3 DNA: TGTGCCAGCAGCCTTGGACTATTCGGTGCAGGGATTTTCTCTGGAAACACCATATATTTT

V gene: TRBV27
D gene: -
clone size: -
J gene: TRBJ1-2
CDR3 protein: CASSPWGVRGYTF
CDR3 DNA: TGTGCCAGCAGTCCCTGGGGAGTTCGTGGCTACACCTTC

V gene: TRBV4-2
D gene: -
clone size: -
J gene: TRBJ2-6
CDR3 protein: CASSQPMGTESVNPGANVLTF
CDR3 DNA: TGTGCCAGCAGCCAACCTATGGGTACCGAGTCAGTCAACCCTGGGGCCAACGTCCTGACTTTC

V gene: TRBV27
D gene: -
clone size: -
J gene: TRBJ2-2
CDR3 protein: CASSLRGAGELFF
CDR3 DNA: TGTGCCAGCAGTTTACGGGGAGCCGGGGAGCTGTTTTTT

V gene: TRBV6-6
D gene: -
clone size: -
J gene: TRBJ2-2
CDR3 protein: CASNFRTGELFF
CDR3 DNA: TGTGCCAGCAATTTTAGGACCGGGGAGCTGTTTTTT

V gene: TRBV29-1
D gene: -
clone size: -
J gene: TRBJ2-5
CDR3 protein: CSVEVAGAQETQYF
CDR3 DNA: TGCAGCGTTGAAGTGGCAGGAGCCCAAGAGACCCAGTACTTC

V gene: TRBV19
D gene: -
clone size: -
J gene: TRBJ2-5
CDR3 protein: CASSPGPTGTQYF
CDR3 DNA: TGTGCCAGTAGTCCCGGGCCTACCGGGACCCAGTACTTC

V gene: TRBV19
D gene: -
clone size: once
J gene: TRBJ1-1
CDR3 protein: CASSIWQNTEAFF
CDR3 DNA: TGTGCCAGTAGTATATGGCAGAACACTGAAGCTTTCTTT

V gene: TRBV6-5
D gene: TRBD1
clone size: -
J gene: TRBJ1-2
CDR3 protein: CASSSRTGGYGYTF
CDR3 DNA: TGTGCCAGCAGTTCTCGGACAGGGGGCTATGGCTACACCTTC

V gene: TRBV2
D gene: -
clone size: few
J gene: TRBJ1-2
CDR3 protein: CASSESGWNYGYTF
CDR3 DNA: TGTGCCAGCAGTGAATCAGGATGGAACTATGGCTACACCTTC

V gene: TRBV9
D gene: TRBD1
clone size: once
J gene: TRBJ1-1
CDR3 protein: CASSPIFLGQGDAEAFF
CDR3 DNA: TGTGCCAGCAGCCCGATTTTCCTCGGACAGGGTGACGCTGAAGCTTTCTTT

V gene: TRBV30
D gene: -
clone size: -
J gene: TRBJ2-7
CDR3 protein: CAWSVSTGDEQYF
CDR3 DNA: TGTGCCTGGAGTGTAAGTACAGGCGACGAGCAGTACTTC

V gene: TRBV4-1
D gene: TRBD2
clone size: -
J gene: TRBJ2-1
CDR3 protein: CASSQVRVAGINEQFF
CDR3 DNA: TGCGCCAGCAGCCAAGTTAGGGTAGCGGGGATCAATGAGCAGTTCTTC

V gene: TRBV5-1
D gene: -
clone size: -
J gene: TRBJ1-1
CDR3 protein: CASSLLASGMNTEAFF
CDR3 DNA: TGCGCCAGCAGCTTGCTGGCCTCCGGAATGAACACTGAAGCTTTCTTT

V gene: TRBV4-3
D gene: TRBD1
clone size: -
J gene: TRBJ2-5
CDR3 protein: CASSQGQGTQETQYF
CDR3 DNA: TGCGCCAGCAGCCAAGGACAGGGCACCCAAGAGACCCAGTACTTC

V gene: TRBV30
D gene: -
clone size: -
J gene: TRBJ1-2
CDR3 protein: CAWSKWSRNGYTF
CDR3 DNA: TGTGCCTGGAGTAAATGGAGCAGGAATGGCTACACCTTC

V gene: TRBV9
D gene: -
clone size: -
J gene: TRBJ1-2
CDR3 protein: CASSVAPGAGMYGYTF
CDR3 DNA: TGTGCCAGCAGCGTAGCCCCCGGGGCGGGGATGTATGGCTACACCTTC

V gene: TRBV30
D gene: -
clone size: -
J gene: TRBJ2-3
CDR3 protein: CAWSSLADSTDTQYF
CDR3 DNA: TGTGCCTGGAGTTCGCTTGCGGATAGCACAGATACGCAGTATTTT

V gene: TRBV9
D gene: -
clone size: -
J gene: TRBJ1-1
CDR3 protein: CASSVFPYLRDNTEAFF
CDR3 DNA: TGTGCCAGCAGCGTATTCCCCTACCTCCGGGACAACACTGAAGCTTTCTTT

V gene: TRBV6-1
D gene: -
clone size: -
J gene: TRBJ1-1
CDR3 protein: CASSEAGLWEHLNTEAFF
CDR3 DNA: TGTGCCAGCAGTGAAGCTGGATTGTGGGAACACCTGAACACTGAAGCTTTCTTT

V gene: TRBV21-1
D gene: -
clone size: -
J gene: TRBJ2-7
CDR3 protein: CASRNASRGVSSYEQYF
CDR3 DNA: TGTGCCAGCAGGAACGCCTCGCGAGGGGTAAGCTCCTACGAGCAGTACTTC

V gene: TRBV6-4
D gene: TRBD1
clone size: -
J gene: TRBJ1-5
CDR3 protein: CASTGDRSNQPQHF
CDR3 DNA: TGTGCCAGCACAGGGGACAGGTCCAATCAGCCCCAGCATTTT

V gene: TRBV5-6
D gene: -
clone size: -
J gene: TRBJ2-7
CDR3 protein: CASSPGTLYEQYF
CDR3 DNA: TGTGCCAGCAGCCCCGGGACCTTATACGAGCAGTACTTC

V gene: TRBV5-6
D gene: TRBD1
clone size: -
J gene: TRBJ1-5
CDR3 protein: CASSPGTGGNQPQHF
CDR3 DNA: TGTGCCAGCAGCCCGGGCACAGGGGGAAATCAGCCCCAGCATTTT

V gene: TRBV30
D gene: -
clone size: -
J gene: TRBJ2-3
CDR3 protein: CAWSGGQVTDTQYF
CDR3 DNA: TGTGCCTGGAGTGGAGGACAAGTGACAGATACGCAGTATTTT